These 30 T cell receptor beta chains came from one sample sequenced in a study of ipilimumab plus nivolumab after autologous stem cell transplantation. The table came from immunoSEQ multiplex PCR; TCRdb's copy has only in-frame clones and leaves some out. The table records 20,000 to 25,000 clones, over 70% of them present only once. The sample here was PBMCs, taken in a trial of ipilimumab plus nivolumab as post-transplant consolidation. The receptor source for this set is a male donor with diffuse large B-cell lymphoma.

Here the CDR3 reads CASSPPGYQPQHF. The CDR3 DNA is TGTGCCAGCAGCCCCCCAGGCTATCAGCCCCAGCATTTT. V and J are TRBV7-8 and TRBJ1-5; D is uncertain. The germline CDR1 and CDR2 sequences are SGHVS and FQNEAQ. The V gene lost 5 bases and the J gene lost 5 bases, with 10 bases spanning the gap. The CDR3 is 13 residues long. The variable domain in full, with the rest retrieved from reference TRBV7-8 and TRBJ1-5, is GAGVSQSPRYKVAKRGQDVALRCDPISGHVSLFWYQQALGQGPEFLTYFQNEAQLDKSGLPSDRFFAERPEGSVSTLKIQRTQQEDSAVYLCASSPPGYQPQHFGDGTRLSIL.

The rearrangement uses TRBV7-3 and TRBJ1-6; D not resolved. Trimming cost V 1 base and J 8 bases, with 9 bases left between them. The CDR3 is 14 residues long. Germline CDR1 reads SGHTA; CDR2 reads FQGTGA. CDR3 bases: TGTGCCAGCAGCTTAAGGGGTCGGGATTCACCCCTCCACTTT. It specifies CASSLRGRDSPLHF.

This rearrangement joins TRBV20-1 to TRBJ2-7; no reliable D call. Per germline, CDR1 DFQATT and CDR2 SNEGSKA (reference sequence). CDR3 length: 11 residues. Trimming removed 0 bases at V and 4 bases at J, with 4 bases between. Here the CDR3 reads CSAREEYEQYF. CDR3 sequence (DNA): TGCAGTGCTAGAGAAGAGTACGAGCAGTACTTC.

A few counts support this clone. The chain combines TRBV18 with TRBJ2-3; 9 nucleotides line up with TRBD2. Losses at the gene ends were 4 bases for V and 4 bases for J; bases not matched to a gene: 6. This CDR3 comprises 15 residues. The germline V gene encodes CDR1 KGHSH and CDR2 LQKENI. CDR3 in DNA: TGTGCCAGCTCACTGGCTAGCGGGGCCGCAGATACGCAGTATTTT. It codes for CASSLASGAADTQYF.

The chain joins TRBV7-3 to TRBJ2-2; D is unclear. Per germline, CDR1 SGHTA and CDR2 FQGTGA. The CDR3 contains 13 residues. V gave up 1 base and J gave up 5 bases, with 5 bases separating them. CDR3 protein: CASSLMVTGELFF. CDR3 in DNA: TGTGCCAGCAGCTTAATGGTAACCGGGGAGCTGTTTTTT.

CDR3 loop: CASSATGDSPLHF. CDR3 bases: TGTGCCAGCAGCGCCACAGGGGATTCACCCCTCCACTTT. V gene TRBV9 combines with J gene TRBJ1-6; 7 positions match TRBD1. Germline lookup yields CDR1 SGDLS and CDR2 YYNGEE. The CDR3 has 13 amino acids. With 3 bases clipped from V and 8 bases from J, the junction kept 2 bases outside the gene matches. The entire variable domain, with the rest obtained from reference TRBV9 and TRBJ1-6, is as follows: DSGVTQTPKHLITATGQRVTLRCSPRSGDLSVYWYQQSLDQGLQFLIQYYNGEERAKGNILERFSAQQFPDLHSELNLSSLELGDSALYFCASSATGDSPLHFGNGTRLTVT.

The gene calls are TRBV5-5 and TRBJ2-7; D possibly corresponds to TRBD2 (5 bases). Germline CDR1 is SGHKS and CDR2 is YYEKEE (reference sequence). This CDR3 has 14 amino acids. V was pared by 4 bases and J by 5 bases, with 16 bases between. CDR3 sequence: CASSRTARANEQYF. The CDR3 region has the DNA TGTGCCAGCAGCCGGACTGCTCGCGCCAACGAGCAGTACTTC.

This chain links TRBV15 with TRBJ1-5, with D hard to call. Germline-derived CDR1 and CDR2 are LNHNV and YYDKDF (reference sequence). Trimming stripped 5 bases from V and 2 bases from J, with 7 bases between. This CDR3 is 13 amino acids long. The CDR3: CATSLGGNQPQHF. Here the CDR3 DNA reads TGTGCCACCAGCCTCGGGGGCAATCAGCCCCAGCATTTT.

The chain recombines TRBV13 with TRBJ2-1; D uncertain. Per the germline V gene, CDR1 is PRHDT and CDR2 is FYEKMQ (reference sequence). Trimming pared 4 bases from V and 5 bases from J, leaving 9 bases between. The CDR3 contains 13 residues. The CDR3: CASSSWAHNEQFF. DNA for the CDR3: TGTGCCAGCAGCTCCTGGGCCCACAATGAGCAGTTCTTC. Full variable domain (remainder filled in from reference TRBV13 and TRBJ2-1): AAGVIQSPRHLIKEKRETATLKCYPIPRHDTVYWYQQGPGQDPQFLISFYEKMQSDKGSIPDRFSAQQFSDYHSELNMSSLELGDSALYFCASSSWAHNEQFFGPGTRLTVL.

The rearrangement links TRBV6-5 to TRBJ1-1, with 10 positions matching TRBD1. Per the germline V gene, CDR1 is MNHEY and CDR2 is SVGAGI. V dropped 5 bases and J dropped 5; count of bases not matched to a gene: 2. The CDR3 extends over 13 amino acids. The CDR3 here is CASSDRGLTEAFF. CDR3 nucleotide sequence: TGTGCCAGCAGTGACAGGGGGCTTACTGAAGCTTTCTTT.

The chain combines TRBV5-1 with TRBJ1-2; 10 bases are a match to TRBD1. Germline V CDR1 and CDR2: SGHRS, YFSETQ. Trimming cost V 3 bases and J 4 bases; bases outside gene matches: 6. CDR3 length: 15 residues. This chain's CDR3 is CASSSEWTGGYGYTF. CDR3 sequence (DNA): TGCGCCAGCAGCTCCGAATGGACAGGGGGCTATGGCTACACCTTC.

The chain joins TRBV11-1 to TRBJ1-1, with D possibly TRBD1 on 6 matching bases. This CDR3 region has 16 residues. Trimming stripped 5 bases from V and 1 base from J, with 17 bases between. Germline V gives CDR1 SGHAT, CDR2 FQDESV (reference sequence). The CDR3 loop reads CASSPDLDRPNTEAFF. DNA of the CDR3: TGTGCCAGCAGCCCGGACCTGGACAGACCGAACACTGAAGCTTTCTTT.

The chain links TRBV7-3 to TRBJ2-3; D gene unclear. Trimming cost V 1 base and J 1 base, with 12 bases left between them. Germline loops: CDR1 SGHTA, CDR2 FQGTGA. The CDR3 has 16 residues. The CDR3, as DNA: TGTGCCAGCAGCTTAAGTTCGTTCTTGGGCACAGATACGCAGTATTTT. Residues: CASSLSSFLGTDTQYF. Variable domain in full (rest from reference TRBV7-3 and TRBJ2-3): GAGVSQTPSNKVTEKGKYVELRCDPISGHTALYWYRQSLGQGPEFLIYFQGTGAADDSGLPNDRFFAVRPEGSVSTLKIQRTERGDSAVYLCASSLSSFLGTDTQYFGPGTRLTVL.

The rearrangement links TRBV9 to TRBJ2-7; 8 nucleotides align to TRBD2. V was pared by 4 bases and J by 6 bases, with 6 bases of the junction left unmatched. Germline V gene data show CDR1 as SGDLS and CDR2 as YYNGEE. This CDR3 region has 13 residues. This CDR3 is CASSPRTSGEQYF. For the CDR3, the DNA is TGTGCCAGCAGCCCCCGAACTAGCGGCGAGCAGTACTTC.

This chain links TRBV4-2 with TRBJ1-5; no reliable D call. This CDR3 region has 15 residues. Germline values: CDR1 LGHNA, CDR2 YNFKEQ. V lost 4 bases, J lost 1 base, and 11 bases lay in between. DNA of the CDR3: TGTGCCAGCAGCCTTGAGGTGGGGAGCAATCAGCCCCAGCATTTT. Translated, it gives CASSLEVGSNQPQHF.

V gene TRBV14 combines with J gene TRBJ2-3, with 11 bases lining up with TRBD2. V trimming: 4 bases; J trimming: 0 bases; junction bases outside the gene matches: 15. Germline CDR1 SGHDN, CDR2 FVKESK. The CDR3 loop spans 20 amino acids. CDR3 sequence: CASSRPGTSGGRTSTDTQYF. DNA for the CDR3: TGTGCCAGCAGCCGCCCAGGGACTAGCGGTGGCAGAACTAGCACAGATACGCAGTATTTT.

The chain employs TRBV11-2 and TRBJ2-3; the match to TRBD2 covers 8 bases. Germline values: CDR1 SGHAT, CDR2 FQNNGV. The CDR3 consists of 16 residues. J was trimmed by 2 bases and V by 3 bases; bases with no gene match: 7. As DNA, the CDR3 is TGTGCCAGCAGCTTGTCCGGGGGGGCTACCACAGATACGCAGTATTTT. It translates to CASSLSGGATTDTQYF.

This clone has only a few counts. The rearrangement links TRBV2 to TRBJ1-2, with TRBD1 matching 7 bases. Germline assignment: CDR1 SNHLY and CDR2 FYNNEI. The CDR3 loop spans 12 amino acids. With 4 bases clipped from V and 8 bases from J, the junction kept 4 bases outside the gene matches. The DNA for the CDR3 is TGTGCCAGCAGTGGAACAGGGGTGGGCTACACCTTC. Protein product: CASSGTGVGYTF.

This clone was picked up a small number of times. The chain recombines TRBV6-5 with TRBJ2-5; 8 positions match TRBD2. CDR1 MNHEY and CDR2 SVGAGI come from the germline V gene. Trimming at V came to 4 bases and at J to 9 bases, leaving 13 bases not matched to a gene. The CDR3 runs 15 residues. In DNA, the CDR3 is TGTGCCAGCAGTTCCCCAGTTCGGGGGGGCCCGGCCCAGTACTTC. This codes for CASSSPVRGGPAQYF.

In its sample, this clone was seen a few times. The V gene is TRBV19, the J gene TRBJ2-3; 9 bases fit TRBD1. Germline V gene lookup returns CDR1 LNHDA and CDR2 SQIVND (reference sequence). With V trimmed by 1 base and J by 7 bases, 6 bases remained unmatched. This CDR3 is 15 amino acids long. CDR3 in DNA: TGTGCCAGTAGTATAGGGGGGACAGGGTTGAATACGCAGTATTTT. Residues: CASSIGGTGLNTQYF.

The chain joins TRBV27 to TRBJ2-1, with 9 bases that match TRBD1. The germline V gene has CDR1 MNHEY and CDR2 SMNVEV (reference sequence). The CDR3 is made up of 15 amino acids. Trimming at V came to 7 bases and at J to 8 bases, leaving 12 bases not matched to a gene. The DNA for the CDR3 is TGTGCCAGCAATGAACCGGGACAGGGTTGGGATGAGCAGTTCTTC. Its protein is CASNEPGQGWDEQFF.

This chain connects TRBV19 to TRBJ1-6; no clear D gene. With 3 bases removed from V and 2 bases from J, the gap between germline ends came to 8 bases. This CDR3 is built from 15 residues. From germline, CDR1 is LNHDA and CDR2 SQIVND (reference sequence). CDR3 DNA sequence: TGTGCCAGTAGTATTGACCTGCCCTATAATTCACCCCTCCACTTT. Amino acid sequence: CASSIDLPYNSPLHF.

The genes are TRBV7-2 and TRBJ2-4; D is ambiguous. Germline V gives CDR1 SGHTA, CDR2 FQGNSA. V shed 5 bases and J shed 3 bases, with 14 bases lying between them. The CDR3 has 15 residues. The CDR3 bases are TGTGCCAGCAGCCCATTCTTGGTGGGCAAAAACATTCAGTACTTC. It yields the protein CASSPFLVGKNIQYF.

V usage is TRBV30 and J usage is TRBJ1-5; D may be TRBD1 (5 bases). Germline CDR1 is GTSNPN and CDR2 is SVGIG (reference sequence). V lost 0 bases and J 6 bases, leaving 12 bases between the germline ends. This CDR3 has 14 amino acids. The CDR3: CAWSVPGGSQPQHF. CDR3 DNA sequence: TGTGCCTGGAGTGTTCCGGGGGGGAGTCAGCCCCAGCATTTT.

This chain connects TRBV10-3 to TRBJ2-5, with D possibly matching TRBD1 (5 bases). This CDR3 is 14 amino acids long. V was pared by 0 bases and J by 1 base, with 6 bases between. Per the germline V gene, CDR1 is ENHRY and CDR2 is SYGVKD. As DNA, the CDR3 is TGTGCCATCAGTGAGTCCGACAGCCAAGAGACCCAGTACTTC. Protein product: CAISESDSQETQYF.

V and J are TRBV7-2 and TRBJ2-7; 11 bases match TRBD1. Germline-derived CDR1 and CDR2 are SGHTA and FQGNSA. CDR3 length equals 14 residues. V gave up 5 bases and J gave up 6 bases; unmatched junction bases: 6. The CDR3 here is CASSLDRGRVEQYF. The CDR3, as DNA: TGTGCCAGCAGCCTGGACAGGGGGCGCGTCGAGCAGTACTTC.

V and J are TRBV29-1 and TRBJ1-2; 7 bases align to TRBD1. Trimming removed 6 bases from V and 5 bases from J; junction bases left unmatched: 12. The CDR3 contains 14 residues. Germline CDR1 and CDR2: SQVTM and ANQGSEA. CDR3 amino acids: CSVGLTGNMYGYTF. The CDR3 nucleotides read TGCAGCGTCGGGTTGACAGGGAATATGTATGGCTACACCTTC.

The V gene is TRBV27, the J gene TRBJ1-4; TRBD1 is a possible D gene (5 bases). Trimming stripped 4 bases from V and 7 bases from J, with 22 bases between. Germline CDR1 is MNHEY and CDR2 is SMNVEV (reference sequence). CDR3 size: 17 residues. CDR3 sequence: CASSSSRVGGTGEKLFF. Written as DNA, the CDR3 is TGTGCCAGCAGTTCATCCAGGGTTGGGGGAACGGGTGAAAAACTGTTTTTT.

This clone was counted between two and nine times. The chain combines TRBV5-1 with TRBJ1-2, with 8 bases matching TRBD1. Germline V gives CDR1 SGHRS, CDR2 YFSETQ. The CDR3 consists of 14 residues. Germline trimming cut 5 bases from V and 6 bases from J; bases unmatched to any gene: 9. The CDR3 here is CASRTSTGGDGYTF. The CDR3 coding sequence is TGCGCCAGCAGAACGTCAACAGGGGGGGATGGCTACACCTTC.

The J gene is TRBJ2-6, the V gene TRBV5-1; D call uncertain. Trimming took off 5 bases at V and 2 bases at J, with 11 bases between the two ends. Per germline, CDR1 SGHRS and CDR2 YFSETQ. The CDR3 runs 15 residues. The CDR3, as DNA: TGCGCCAGCAGGTACGAGAGGACTGGGGCCAACGTCCTGACTTTC. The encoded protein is CASRYERTGANVLTF.